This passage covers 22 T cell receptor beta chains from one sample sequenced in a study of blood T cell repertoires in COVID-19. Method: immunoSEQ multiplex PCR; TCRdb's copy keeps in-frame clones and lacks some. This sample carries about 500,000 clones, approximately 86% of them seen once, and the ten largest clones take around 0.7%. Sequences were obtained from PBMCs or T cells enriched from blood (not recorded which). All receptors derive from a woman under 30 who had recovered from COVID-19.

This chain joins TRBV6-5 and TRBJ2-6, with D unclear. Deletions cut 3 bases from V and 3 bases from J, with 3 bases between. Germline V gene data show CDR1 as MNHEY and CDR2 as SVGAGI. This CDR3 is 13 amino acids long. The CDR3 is CASSYHGANVLTF. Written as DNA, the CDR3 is TGTGCCAGCAGTTATCATGGGGCCAACGTCCTGACTTTC.

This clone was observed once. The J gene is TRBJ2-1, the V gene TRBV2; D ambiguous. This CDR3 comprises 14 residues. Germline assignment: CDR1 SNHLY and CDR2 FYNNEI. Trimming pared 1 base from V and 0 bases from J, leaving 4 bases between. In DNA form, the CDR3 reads TGTGCCAGCAGTGAAGGAGGCTCCTACAATGAGCAGTTCTTC. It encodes CASSEGGSYNEQFF.

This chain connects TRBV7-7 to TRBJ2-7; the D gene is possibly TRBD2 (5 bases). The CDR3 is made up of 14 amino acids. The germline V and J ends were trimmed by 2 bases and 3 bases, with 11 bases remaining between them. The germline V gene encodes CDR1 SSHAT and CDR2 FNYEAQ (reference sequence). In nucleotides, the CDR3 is TGTGCCAGCAGCTTATACCCTGGGAGCTACGAGCAGTACTTC. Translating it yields CASSLYPGSYEQYF. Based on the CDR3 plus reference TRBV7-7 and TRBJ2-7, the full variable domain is GAGVSQSPRYKVTKRGQDVTLRCDPISSHATLYWYQQALGQGPEFLTYFNYEAQPDKSGLPSDRFSAERPEGSISTLTIQRTEQRDSAMYRCASSLYPGSYEQYFGPGTRLTVT.

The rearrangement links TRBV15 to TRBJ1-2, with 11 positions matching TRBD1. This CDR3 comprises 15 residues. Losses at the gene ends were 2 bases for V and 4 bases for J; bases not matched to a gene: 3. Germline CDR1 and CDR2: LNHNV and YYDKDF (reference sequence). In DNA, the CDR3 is TGTGCCACCAGCAGACTGGGACAGGGGGGCTATGGCTACACCTTC. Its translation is CATSRLGQGGYGYTF.

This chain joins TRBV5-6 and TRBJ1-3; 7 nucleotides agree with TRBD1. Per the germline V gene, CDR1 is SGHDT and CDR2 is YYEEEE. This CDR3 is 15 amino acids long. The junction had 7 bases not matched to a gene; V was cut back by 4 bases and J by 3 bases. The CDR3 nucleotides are TGTGCCAGCAGCATCTCGACAGGGCTTGGAAACACCATATATTTT. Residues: CASSISTGLGNTIYF.

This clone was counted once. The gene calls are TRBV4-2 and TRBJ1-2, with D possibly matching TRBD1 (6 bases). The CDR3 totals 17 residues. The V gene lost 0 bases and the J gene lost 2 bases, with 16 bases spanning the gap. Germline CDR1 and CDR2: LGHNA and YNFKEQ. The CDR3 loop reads CASSQDRWDTLNYGYTF. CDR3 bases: TGTGCCAGCAGCCAAGATCGTTGGGACACCCTGAACTATGGCTACACCTTC.

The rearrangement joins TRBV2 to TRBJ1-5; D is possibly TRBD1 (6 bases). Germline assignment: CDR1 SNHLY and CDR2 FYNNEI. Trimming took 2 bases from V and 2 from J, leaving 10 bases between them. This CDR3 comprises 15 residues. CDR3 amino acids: CASSEWGLGNQPQHF. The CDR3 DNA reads TGTGCCAGCAGTGAATGGGGGCTTGGCAATCAGCCCCAGCATTTT. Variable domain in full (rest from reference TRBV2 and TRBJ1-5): EPEVTQTPSHQVTQMGQEVILRCVPISNHLYFYWYRQILGQKVEFLVSFYNNEISEKSEIFDDQFSVERPDGSNFTLKIRSTKLEDSAMYFCASSEWGLGNQPQHFGDGTRLSIL.

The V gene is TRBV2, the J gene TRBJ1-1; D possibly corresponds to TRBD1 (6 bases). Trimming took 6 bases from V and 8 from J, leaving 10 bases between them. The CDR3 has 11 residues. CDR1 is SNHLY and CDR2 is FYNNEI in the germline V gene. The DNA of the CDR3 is TGTGCCAGCAGGGACACAGGGGAAGCTTTCTTT. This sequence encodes CASRDTGEAFF.

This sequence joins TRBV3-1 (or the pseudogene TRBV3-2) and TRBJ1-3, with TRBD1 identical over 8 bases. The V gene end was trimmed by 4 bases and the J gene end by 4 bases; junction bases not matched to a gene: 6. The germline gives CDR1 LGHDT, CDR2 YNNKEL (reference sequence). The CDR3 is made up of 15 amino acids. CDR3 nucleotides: TGTGCCAGCAGCCGACAGGGGCAAGTCGGAAACACCATATATTTT. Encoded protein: CASSRQGQVGNTIYF.

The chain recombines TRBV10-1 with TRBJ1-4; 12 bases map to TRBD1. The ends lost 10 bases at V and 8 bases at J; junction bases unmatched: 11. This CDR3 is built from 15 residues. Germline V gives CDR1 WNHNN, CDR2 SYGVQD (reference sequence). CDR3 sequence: CATIDRDRGREKLFF. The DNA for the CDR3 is TGCGCCACTATAGACCGGGACAGGGGGCGAGAAAAACTGTTTTTT.

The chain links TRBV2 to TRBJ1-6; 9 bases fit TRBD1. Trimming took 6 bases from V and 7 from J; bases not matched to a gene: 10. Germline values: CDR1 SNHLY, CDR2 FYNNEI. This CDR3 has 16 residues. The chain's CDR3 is CASSAPSGQGNSPLHF. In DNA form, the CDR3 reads TGTGCCAGCAGCGCTCCCTCGGGACAGGGAAATTCACCCCTCCACTTT. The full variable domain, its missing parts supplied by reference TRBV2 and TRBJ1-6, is EPEVTQTPSHQVTQMGQEVILRCVPISNHLYFYWYRQILGQKVEFLVSFYNNEISEKSEIFDDQFSVERPDGSNFTLKIRSTKLEDSAMYFCASSAPSGQGNSPLHFGNGTRLTVT.

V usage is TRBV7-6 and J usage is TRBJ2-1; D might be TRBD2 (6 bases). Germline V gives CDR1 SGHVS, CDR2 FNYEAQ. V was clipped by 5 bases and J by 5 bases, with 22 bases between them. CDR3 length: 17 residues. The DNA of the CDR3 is TGTGCCAGCAGCCCCCGGCTTCGGGGACTTGACCACAATGAGCAGTTCTTC. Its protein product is CASSPRLRGLDHNEQFF.

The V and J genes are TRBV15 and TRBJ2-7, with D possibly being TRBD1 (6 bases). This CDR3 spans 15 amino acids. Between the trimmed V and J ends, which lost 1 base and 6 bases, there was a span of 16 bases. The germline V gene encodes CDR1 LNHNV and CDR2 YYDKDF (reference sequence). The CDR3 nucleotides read TGTGCCACCAGCAGAGGAGGGCAGGGGCCTCGCGAGCAGTACTTC. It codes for CATSRGGQGPREQYF.

CDR3: CASSEGGLADTRGDTQYF. CDR3 nucleotides: TGTGCCAGCAGCGAGGGAGGACTAGCCGACACCCGAGGGGATACGCAGTATTTT. The gene calls are TRBV9 and TRBJ2-3; 8 bases fit TRBD2. Germline V CDR1 and CDR2: SGDLS, YYNGEE. The CDR3 is 18 residues long. The J segment lost 6 bases and the V segment lost 3 bases, leaving 18 bases of the junction unmatched.

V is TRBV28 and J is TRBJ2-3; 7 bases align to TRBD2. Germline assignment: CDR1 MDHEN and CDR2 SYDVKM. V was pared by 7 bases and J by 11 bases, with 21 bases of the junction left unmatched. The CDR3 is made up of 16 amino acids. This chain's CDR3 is CASTTPLGGSGVKQYF. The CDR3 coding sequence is TGTGCCAGCACCACACCCTTGGGGGGGTCGGGAGTGAAGCAGTATTTT.

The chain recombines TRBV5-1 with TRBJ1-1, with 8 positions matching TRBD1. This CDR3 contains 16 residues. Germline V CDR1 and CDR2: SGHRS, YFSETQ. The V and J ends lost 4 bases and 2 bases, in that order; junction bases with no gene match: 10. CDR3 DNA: TGCGCCAGCAGCCGAGGACAGGGTATGATCAACACTGAAGCTTTCTTT. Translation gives CASSRGQGMINTEAFF.

CDR3 region: CASSSRDLGSYNEQFF. The DNA for the CDR3 is TGTGCCAGTAGTTCGCGAGACTTGGGCTCCTACAATGAGCAGTTCTTC. V usage is TRBV19 and J usage is TRBJ2-1; D not resolved. The CDR3 covers 16 residues. The V gene's germline CDR1 is LNHDA and CDR2 SQIVND (reference sequence). V lost 5 bases, J lost 0 bases, and 14 bases lay in between.

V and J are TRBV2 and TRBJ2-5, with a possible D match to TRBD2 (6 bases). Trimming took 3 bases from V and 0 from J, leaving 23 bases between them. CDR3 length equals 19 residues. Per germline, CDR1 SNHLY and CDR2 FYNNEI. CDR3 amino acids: CASSETSLTRAGNQETQYF. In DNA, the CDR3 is TGTGCCAGCAGTGAGACGAGTCTGACCCGGGCGGGGAACCAAGAGACCCAGTACTTC.

In DNA form, the CDR3 reads TGTGCCAGCACCATACTAGCGGGGGGTCACAATGAGCAGTTCTTC. Protein: CASTILAGGHNEQFF. The genes are TRBV6-5 and TRBJ2-1; 12 positions match TRBD2. CDR3 length: 15 residues. J gave up 5 bases and V 7 bases, and 6 bases lay outside the gene matches. Germline V gives CDR1 MNHEY, CDR2 SVGAGI.

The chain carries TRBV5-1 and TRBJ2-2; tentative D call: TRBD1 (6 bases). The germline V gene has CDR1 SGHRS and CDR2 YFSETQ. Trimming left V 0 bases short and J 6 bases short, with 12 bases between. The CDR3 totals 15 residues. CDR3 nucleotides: TGCGCCAGCAGCTTGGAACAGGGAATGGCCGGGGAGCTGTTTTTT. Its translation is CASSLEQGMAGELFF.

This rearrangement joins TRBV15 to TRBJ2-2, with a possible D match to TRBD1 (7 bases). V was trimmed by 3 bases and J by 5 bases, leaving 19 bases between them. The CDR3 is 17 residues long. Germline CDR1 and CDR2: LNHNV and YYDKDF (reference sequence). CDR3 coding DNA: TGTGCCACCAGCAGGGACCTGGAGGGGGCCTGGACCGGGGAGCTGTTTTTT. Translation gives CATSRDLEGAWTGELFF.

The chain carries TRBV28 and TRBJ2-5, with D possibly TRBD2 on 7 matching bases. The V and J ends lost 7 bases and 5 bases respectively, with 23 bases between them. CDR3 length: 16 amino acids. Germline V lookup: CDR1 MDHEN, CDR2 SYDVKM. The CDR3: CASKEGGLKVRETQYF. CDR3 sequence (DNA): TGTGCCAGCAAGGAGGGGGGGCTAAAGGTGCGGGAGACCCAGTACTTC.